Reported below is one TCR beta chain. A much larger clone lies one base from this, so it may be a read error. Axillary draining lymph nodes of breast cancer patients supplied the node samples. Germline lookup yields CDR1 SEHNR and CDR2 FQNEAQ (reference sequence). The CDR3 totals 19 residues. This entry is derived from a study of breast tumors, draining lymph nodes, adjacent tissues. Each CDR3 protein is one row after TCRdb ran MiXCR on the multiplex PCR reads. The table includes about 180,000 distinct CDR3 sequences, roughly a third detected once. This chain joins TRBV7-9 and TRBJ2-1; D assignment may be TRBD1 or TRBD2 (6 bases each). Sequencing input: axillary lymph node tissue. The clonotype was recovered from a female donor with breast cancer. Some clones in this sample may be carry-over from other donors' samples. The CDR3 here is CASSTNKGDAGSSYSEQFF. DNA of the CDR3: TGTGCCAGCAGCACAAATAAGGGGGACGCGGGGAGCTCCTACAGTGAGCAGTTCTTC.